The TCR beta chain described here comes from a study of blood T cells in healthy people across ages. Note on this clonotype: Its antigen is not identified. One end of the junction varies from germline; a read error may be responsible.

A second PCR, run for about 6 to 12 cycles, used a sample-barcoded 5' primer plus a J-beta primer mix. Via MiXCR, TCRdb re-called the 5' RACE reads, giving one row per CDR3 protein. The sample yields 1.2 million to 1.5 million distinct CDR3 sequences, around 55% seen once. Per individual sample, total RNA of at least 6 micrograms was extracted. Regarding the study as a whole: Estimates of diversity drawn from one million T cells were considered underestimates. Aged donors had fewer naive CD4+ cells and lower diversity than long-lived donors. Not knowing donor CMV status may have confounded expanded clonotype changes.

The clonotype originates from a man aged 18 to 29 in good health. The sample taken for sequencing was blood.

CDR3 bases: TGCGCCAGCAGCTCCATTTGGACTAGCGGGGGGGTTGGCACCGGGGAGCTGTTCTTC. This translates into CASSSIWTSGGVGTGELFF. J is TRBJ2-1 and V is TRBV5-1; 15 bases align to TRBD2. The CDR3 is 19 amino acids. The germline gives CDR1 SGHRS, CDR2 YFSETQ.